Below, 31 T cell receptor beta chains from the same sample are listed, as sequenced in a study of spatial heterogeneity in lung cancer. Time point indicated: sample taken at primary tumor resection. Tumor, nontumor lung or frozen PBMC supplied whole RNA that was sequenced unsorted. Each CDR3 protein gets one entry after TCRdb re-called the 5' RACE reads with MiXCR. The profile shows about 1,100 distinct CDR3 sequences, about 42% of them singletons. This sample comprised PBMCs, obtained at surgery. The receptors derive from a male donor with early-stage non-small cell lung cancer.

A remark on this clonotype: For a library built for alpha chains, this beta chain is a stray read; little rests on its size. J is TRBJ2-5 and V is TRBV4-3, with 8 nucleotides matching TRBD1. The V segment lost 4 bases and the J segment 1 base; nucleotides outside the gene matches: 5. Germline lookup yields CDR1 LGHNA and CDR2 YSLEER. The CDR3 covers 15 residues. The CDR3: CASSPTDRGQETQYF. CDR3 coding DNA: TGCGCCAGCAGCCCAACCGACAGGGGCCAAGAGACCCAGTACTTC.

Turning to this clonotype: The library was prepared for alpha chains; this beta chain is a stray read, so its frequency means little. This chain joins TRBV6-6 and TRBJ2-1; no reliable D call. The CDR3 is made up of 14 amino acids. The V end lost 0 bases, the J end lost 4 bases, and 7 bases lay between the germline ends. Per the germline V gene, CDR1 is MNHNY and CDR2 is SVGAGI (reference sequence). The CDR3 sequence is CASSYSPRYNEQFF. The CDR3 bases are TGTGCCAGCAGTTACTCGCCCAGGTACAATGAGCAGTTCTTC.

About this clonotype: As an off-target read in a library built for alpha chains, this beta chain has a frequency of little significance. The chain employs TRBV7-9 and TRBJ2-1; TRBD2 matches 11 bases. This CDR3 region has 15 residues. The ends lost 5 bases at V and 7 bases at J; junction bases unmatched: 7. Germline V gene sequence: CDR1 SEHNR, CDR2 FQNEAQ (reference sequence). Here the CDR3 DNA reads TGTGCCAGCAGCCTTACTAGCGGGGGTTATAATGAGCAGTTCTTC. This gives the protein CASSLTSGGYNEQFF.

In its sample, this clonotype is medium-sized. Found in a library prepared for alpha chains, this beta chain is an off-target read, and its abundance has little meaning. The rearrangement uses TRBV2 and TRBJ2-7; D unresolved. Germline V gene data show CDR1 as SNHLY and CDR2 as FYNNEI. V was shortened by 5 bases and J by 4 bases, with 6 bases between the two germline ends. The CDR3 contains 11 residues. The CDR3 is CASSPRYEQYF. As DNA, the CDR3 is TGTGCCAGCAGTCCCCGTTACGAGCAGTACTTC.

This clonotype was detected only once. Because the library targeted alpha chains, this beta chain is an off-target read whose size means little. This chain links TRBV6-5 with TRBJ2-2; D gene ambiguous. Germline lookup yields CDR1 MNHEY and CDR2 SVGAGI. V was trimmed by 3 bases and J by 2 bases, leaving 16 bases between them. The CDR3 covers 17 residues. CDR3 residues: CASSYLFESPNTGELFF. The DNA of the CDR3 is TGTGCCAGCAGTTATCTCTTCGAGTCCCCTAACACCGGGGAGCTGTTTTTT.

With respect to this clonotype: In a library made to pick up alpha chains, this beta chain is a stray read with a size that means little. This chain joins TRBV7-6 and TRBJ2-2; no clear D. The germline CDR1 and CDR2 sequences are SGHVS and FNYEAQ. The ends were cut back, 5 bases at V and 5 bases at J, with 12 bases in the middle. The CDR3 extends over 14 amino acids. CDR3 amino acids: CASSDLTITGELFF. The CDR3 bases are TGTGCCAGCAGCGATCTGACAATTACCGGGGAGCTGTTTTTT.

This clonotype was seen just once. This beta chain is an off-target read within a library intended for alpha chains, so its frequency means little. The CDR3 DNA is TGTGCCTGGATACCTGACAGGGAAGAATACGAGCAGTACTTC. It encodes CAWIPDREEYEQYF. The chain has TRBV30 and TRBJ2-7; TRBD1 matches 7 bases. CDR3 length: 14 amino acids. V trimming: 4 bases; J trimming: 4 bases; junction bases outside the gene matches: 10. Germline CDR1 is GTSNPN and CDR2 is SVGIG (reference sequence). Together with reference TRBV30 and TRBJ2-7, the CDR3 gives the full variable domain: SQTIHQWPATLVQPVGSPLSLECTVEGTSNPNLYWYRQAAGRGLQLLFYSVGIGQISSEVPQNLSASRPQDRQFILSSKKLLLSDSGFYLCAWIPDREEYEQYFGPGTRLTVT.

A few counts support this clonotype. Because the library targeted alpha chains, this beta chain is an off-target read whose size means little. V and J are TRBV3-1 and TRBJ1-1, with no clear D. The CDR3 sequence is 13 residues long. Trimming took off 0 bases at V and 3 bases at J, with 5 bases between the two ends. Germline loops: CDR1 LGHDT, CDR2 YNNKEL (reference sequence). The CDR3 spells CASSQEDYTEAFF. The CDR3 DNA reads TGTGCCAGCAGCCAAGAAGACTACACTGAAGCTTTCTTT.

On this clonotype itself: This beta chain was picked up by a library intended for alpha chains and is off target, so its count carries little meaning. The rearrangement links TRBV29-1 to TRBJ2-5; TRBD1 agrees at 9 bases. V dropped 7 bases and J dropped 5; count of bases not matched to a gene: 8. CDR1 and CDR2 (germline): SQVTM, ANQGSEA. The CDR3 runs to 13 residues. As DNA, the CDR3 is TGCAGCGCCCCCGGGACAGGGAAGGAGACCCAGTACTTC. Its protein is CSAPGTGKETQYF.

This clonotype was counted once. Being off target in a library aimed at alpha chains, this beta chain has a size of little meaning. The chain links TRBV12-3 or TRBV12-4 to TRBJ2-3; TRBD1 aligns across 9 bases. V was clipped by 6 bases and J by 3 bases; unmatched bases: 7. This CDR3 has 15 amino acids. The CDR3: CASRLGTGYTDTQYF. The CDR3 region has the DNA TGTGCCAGCAGACTAGGGACAGGGTATACAGATACGCAGTATTTT.

This clonotype was seen a handful of times. Being off target in a library aimed at alpha chains, this beta chain has a size of little meaning. This chain connects TRBV27 to TRBJ2-1; D is possibly TRBD2 (6 bases). V was cut by 5 bases and J by 15 bases, with 17 bases left in between. CDR1 MNHEY and CDR2 SMNVEV come from the germline V gene (reference sequence). The CDR3 is 12 amino acids. The CDR3 DNA reads TGTGCCAGCAGTCTTGCGCGGGACCTCCTGTTCTTC. This sequence encodes CASSLARDLLFF.

On this clonotype itself: Within a library made for alpha chains, this beta chain is off target, and its count is uninformative. J is TRBJ2-4 and V is TRBV19; no clear D gene. Trimming left V 3 bases short and J 3 bases short, with 0 bases between. The V gene's germline CDR1 is LNHDA and CDR2 SQIVND (reference sequence). The CDR3 is made up of 11 amino acids. The CDR3 loop is CASSIKNIQYF. In DNA form, the CDR3 reads TGTGCCAGTAGTATCAAAAACATTCAGTACTTC.

A note on this clonotype: Because this beta chain is a stray read in a library intended to capture alpha chains, its abundance should not be given much weight. The chain is built from TRBV4-3 and TRBJ2-3, with a weak D call TRBD2 (7 bases). Per the germline V gene, CDR1 is LGHNA and CDR2 is YSLEER. This CDR3 has 17 amino acids. Trimming shortened V by 2 bases and J by 2 bases, and 17 bases separated the two germline ends. This chain's CDR3 is CASSQYRGGRNTDTQYF. CDR3 bases: TGCGCCAGCAGCCAATATAGGGGGGGCCGAAACACAGATACGCAGTATTTT.

A word on this clonotype: A library made for alpha chains picked up this beta chain off target, so its size means little. This chain links TRBV11-1 with TRBJ2-7; D is perhaps TRBD1 (6 bases). Germline CDR1 is SGHAT and CDR2 is FQDESV (reference sequence). This CDR3 spans 13 amino acids. Trimming took off 5 bases at V and 2 bases at J, with 10 bases between the two ends. CDR3 DNA: TGTGCCAGCAGCCCTGACAGGACCTACGAGCAGTACTTC. This sequence encodes CASSPDRTYEQYF.

As for this clonotype: The library was built for alpha chains, so this beta chain is an off-target read and its size means little. V gene TRBV18 combines with J gene TRBJ2-3; 7 bases align to TRBD2. The CDR3 length is 16 residues. The germline V gene encodes CDR1 KGHSH and CDR2 LQKENI. With V trimmed by 5 bases and J by 0 bases, 8 bases remained unmatched. The CDR3 loop is CASSMVTSYSTDTQYF. The CDR3 nucleotides read TGTGCCAGCTCAATGGTGACTAGCTATAGCACAGATACGCAGTATTTT.

As to this clonotype: This beta chain lies outside the target of a library built for alpha chains; its clone size means little. The chain combines TRBV5-4 with TRBJ2-2; D might be TRBD1 (6 bases). In germline, CDR1 is SGHNT, CDR2 YYREEE (reference sequence). This CDR3 is built from 14 residues. Trimming shortened V by 7 bases and J by 3 bases, and 13 bases separated the two germline ends. CDR3 sequence: CASAPGQDTGELFF. The CDR3 DNA follows: TGTGCCAGCGCGCCGGGACAAGACACCGGGGAGCTGTTTTTT.

Concerning this clonotype: The library was built for alpha chains, so this beta chain is an off-target read and its size means little. V is TRBV4-1 and J is TRBJ2-3; D perhaps matches TRBD2 (5 bases). From germline, CDR1 is MGHRA and CDR2 YSYEKL. Deletions cut 3 bases from V and 3 bases from J, with 19 bases between. The CDR3 consists of 17 residues. CDR3 sequence reads: CASSQGLSGMATDTQYF. The CDR3 DNA follows: TGCGCCAGCAGCCAGGGCCTGTCGGGGATGGCGACAGATACGCAGTATTTT.

This clonotype was counted only a few times. Because the library targeted alpha chains, this beta chain is an off-target read whose size means little. The V call is TRBV10-1, the J call TRBJ2-5, with D possibly being TRBD2 (5 bases). This CDR3 contains 14 residues. Between the trimmed V and J ends, which lost 3 bases and 1 base, there was a span of 9 bases. Per the germline V gene, CDR1 is WNHNN and CDR2 is SYGVQD (reference sequence). The CDR3 nucleotides read TGCGCCAGCAGTGAAACGGGATTCCAAGAGACCCAGTACTTC. It codes for CASSETGFQETQYF.

The sample holds one count of this clonotype. This beta chain represents an off-target read in a library built for alpha chains; its size is of limited meaning. The J gene is TRBJ2-1, the V gene TRBV6-1; TRBD2 matches 10 bases. V shed 5 bases and J 1 base; nucleotides not matched to a gene: 5. The CDR3 extends over 16 amino acids. Germline lookup yields CDR1 MNHNS and CDR2 SASEGT. The DNA for the CDR3 is TGTGCCAGCAGTAGTCTAGCGGGGGTGTCCTACAATGAGCAGTTCTTC. Translated, it gives CASSSLAGVSYNEQFF.

This clonotype appeared a few times. Within a library made for alpha chains, this beta chain is off target, and its count is uninformative. This chain connects TRBV12-3 or TRBV12-4 to TRBJ2-1; 12 nucleotides line up with TRBD2. V trimming: 7 bases; J trimming: 8 bases; junction bases outside the gene matches: 18. The CDR3 has 18 amino acids. CDR3: CASTPGVLAGGNRDEQFF. CDR3 coding DNA: TGTGCCAGCACCCCTGGGGTCCTAGCGGGGGGGAATAGAGATGAGCAGTTCTTC.

A word on this clonotype: Because this beta chain is a stray read in a library intended to capture alpha chains, its abundance should not be given much weight. This chain links TRBV2 with TRBJ2-3; D is possibly TRBD1 or TRBD2 (5 bases each). Looked up from germline, CDR1 is SNHLY and CDR2 is FYNNEI. This CDR3 has 12 amino acids. Trimming removed 6 bases at V and 6 bases at J, with 10 bases between. The CDR3 is CASRGDDDTQYF. For the CDR3, the DNA is TGTGCCAGCAGGGGGGACGACGATACGCAGTATTTT.

Note on this clonotype: Because the library targeted alpha chains, this beta chain is an off-target read whose size means little. V gene TRBV2 combines with J gene TRBJ2-5; 7 bases map to TRBD1. The CDR3 length is 13 residues. The V and J ends lost 8 bases and 4 bases, in that order; junction bases with no gene match: 7. From germline, CDR1 is SNHLY and CDR2 FYNNEI. CDR3 sequence: CASLGGAGETQYF. As DNA, the CDR3 is TGTGCCAGCCTAGGGGGCGCGGGAGAGACCCAGTACTTC. Looking up the rest from reference TRBV2 and TRBJ2-5 gives the full variable domain: EPEVTQTPSHQVTQMGQEVILRCVPISNHLYFYWYRQILGQKVEFLVSFYNNEISEKSEIFDDQFSVERPDGSNFTLKIRSTKLEDSAMYFCASLGGAGETQYFGPGTRLLVL.

Worth noting for this clonotype: A library made for alpha chains picked up this beta chain off target, so its size means little. The gene calls are TRBV13 and TRBJ2-7; no reliable D call. CDR1 PRHDT and CDR2 FYEKMQ come from the germline V gene (reference sequence). The V and J ends lost 3 bases and 5 bases respectively, with 8 bases between them. CDR3 length: 12 amino acids. CDR3 nucleotide sequence: TGTGCCAGCAGCTTGGGCAGGAACGAGCAGTACTTC. It translates to CASSLGRNEQYF.

A word on this clonotype: A library prepared for alpha chains yielded this beta chain as an off-target read; its size is of little meaning. The CDR3 DNA reads as TGTGCCAGCAGCTCCTCTGGCGGGGGAAGCACAGATACGCAGTATTTT. It yields the protein CASSSSGGGSTDTQYF. The chain links TRBV7-2 to TRBJ2-3, with 7 positions matching TRBD2. The length of the CDR3 is 16 residues. After removal of 4 bases from V and 0 bases from J, the junction contained 7 bases not matched to a gene. Germline V gene data show CDR1 as SGHTA and CDR2 as FQGNSA.

This clonotype was seen only once. This beta chain lies outside the target of a library built for alpha chains; its clone size means little. The CDR3 region is CASSLVYEQYF. The CDR3 region has the DNA TGTGCCAGCAGCTTGGTCTACGAGCAGTACTTC. V usage is TRBV5-6 and J usage is TRBJ2-7; no definite D call. V gave up 0 bases and J gave up 3 bases, with 1 base separating them. The germline V gene encodes CDR1 SGHDT and CDR2 YYEEEE. The CDR3 runs to 11 residues.

On this clonotype: This beta chain slipped into a library made for alpha chains as a stray read, so its size is not meaningful. This sequence joins TRBV3-1 and TRBJ2-3; D is ambiguous. Germline-derived CDR1 and CDR2 are LGHDT and YNNKEL (reference sequence). CDR3 length equals 14 residues. V was cut by 4 bases and J by 3 bases, with 11 bases left in between. The CDR3 spells CASSRGGGTDTQYF. DNA for the CDR3: TGTGCCAGCAGCCGAGGTGGTGGTACAGATACGCAGTATTTT.

This clonotype was seen more than once but under ten times. This beta chain is an off-target read within a library intended for alpha chains, so its frequency means little. The chain couples TRBV6-5 to TRBJ1-4, with D perhaps TRBD1 (6 bases). Germline CDR1 MNHEY, CDR2 SVGAGI. The CDR3 is 16 amino acids. The V end was cut by 2 bases, the J end by 0 bases, with 10 bases between. CDR3 in amino acids: CASSYEAGATNEKLFF. The CDR3, as DNA: TGTGCCAGCAGTTACGAGGCAGGGGCAACTAATGAAAAACTGTTTTTT.

A remark on this clonotype: The library was built for alpha chains, so this beta chain is an off-target read and its size means little. CDR3 sequence reads: CASSQVGSGYEQYF. For the CDR3, the DNA is TGTGCCAGCAGCCAAGTAGGTTCGGGGTACGAGCAGTACTTC. The rearrangement links TRBV4-2 to TRBJ2-7; D may be TRBD2 (5 bases). Germline assignment: CDR1 LGHNA and CDR2 YNFKEQ. The CDR3 has 14 residues. V lost 1 base and J lost 4, with 11 bases in between.

Sample share makes this clonotype large. This beta chain slipped into a library made for alpha chains as a stray read, so its size is not meaningful. The chain couples TRBV7-2 to TRBJ2-3; 8 bases align to TRBD1. The CDR3 runs to 16 residues. Germline CDR1 is SGHTA and CDR2 is FQGNSA. V shed 1 base, J shed 5 bases, and the junction held 8 bases outside the gene matches. CDR3 DNA: TGTGCCAGCAGCTTAGGCCCGGACAGGGCGGGAGATACGCAGTATTTT. Its protein product is CASSLGPDRAGDTQYF.

Regarding this clonotype: Little can be read into the size of this beta chain, an off-target read in a library designed for alpha chains. This rearrangement joins TRBV3-1 to TRBJ2-3; D remains unclear. The V and J ends lost 3 bases and 2 bases respectively, with 3 bases between them. The germline V gene has CDR1 LGHDT and CDR2 YNNKEL (reference sequence). This CDR3 has 12 residues. CDR3 bases: TGTGCCAGCAGCCACCTCACAGATACGCAGTATTTT. It is translated as CASSHLTDTQYF.

On this clonotype: The library was prepared for alpha chains; this beta chain is a stray read, so its frequency means little. This sequence joins TRBV3-1 and TRBJ2-5; perhaps TRBD1 as D (5 bases). The germline V and J ends were trimmed by 1 base and 2 bases, with 8 bases remaining between them. Germline CDR1 is LGHDT and CDR2 is YNNKEL (reference sequence). The CDR3 spans 14 residues. The CDR3 nucleotides are TGTGCCAGCAGCCAAGCCCAGGGTCAAGAGACCCAGTACTTC. Translated, it gives CASSQAQGQETQYF.